This is a list of T cell receptor beta chains from one sample in a study of vaccination and CD4 T cells after COVID-19. TCRdb re-called the PCR reads with MiXCR, one entry per CDR3 protein. The sample shows roughly 14,000 distinct CDR3 sequences, about half of them seen only once. No antigen is known for these receptors. The sample in question was CD4+ T cells from blood, cultured in vitro, obtained before SARS-CoV-2 vaccination. The receptors derive from a human donor who had recovered from COVID-19. Both conserved end residues are part of each CDR3. D genes are given only for firm matches. A row's size may be missing; if present it is once, few, many or a size class.

>TRBJ1-1|few|TRBV7-9|.
TGTGCCAGCAGCTCAACTGACTCGGACACTGAAGCTTTCTTT
CASSSTDSDTEAFF
>TRBJ1-2|few|TRBV5-4|.
TGTGCCAGCAGCTCCGCGGACGGCGCCCAAAGGGATGGCTACACCTTC
CASSSADGAQRDGYTF
>TRBJ1-6|once|TRBV28|TRBD1
TGTGCCACCTCGGCAGGACAGGCAACACCTTATTATAATTCACCCCTCCACTTT
CATSAGQATPYYNSPLHF
>TRBJ2-1|once|TRBV28|.
TGTGCCAGTTCACGGGCGGGTCCCTCCTACAATGAGCAGTTCTTC
CASSRAGPSYNEQFF
>TRBJ1-2|.|TRBV28|.
TGTGCCAGCAGTTTAGGAGGGGCAGGAGGGGACTATGGCTACACCTTC
CASSLGGAGGDYGYTF
>TRBJ1-1|.|TRBV20-1|.
TGCAGTGCTCCAAAACAGGGATCGAACACTGAAGCTTTCTTT
CSAPKQGSNTEAFF
>TRBJ1-6|once|TRBV11-2|.
TGTGCCAGCAGCTTGGATCACAGGGTAACCCTCCACTTT
CASSLDHRVTLHF
>TRBJ1-1|.|TRBV11-3|.
TGTGCCTGCAGCACCCCTGGGTCTCCTCAAGCTTTCTTT
CACSTPGSPQAFF
>TRBJ1-3|.|TRBV11-3|TRBD1
TGTGCCAGCAGCCCTCTCGGGACAGCTGGAAACACCATATATTTT
CASSPLGTAGNTIYF
>TRBJ1-2|few|TRBV2|.
TGTGCCAGCAGTGAGTCCCAGGACTATGGCTACACCTTC
CASSESQDYGYTF
>TRBJ2-5|few|TRBV15|.
TGTGCCACCAGCAAGCCCGCGGGCCGTGAGACCCAGTACTTC
CATSKPAGRETQYF
>TRBJ1-3|.|TRBV19|.
TGTGCCAGTGCTCAGGGAGCCGGAAACACCATATATTTT
CASAQGAGNTIYF
>TRBJ1-4|.|TRBV15|.
TGTGCCACCAGCAGAGGCAGGGACGAAAAACTGTTTTTT
CATSRGRDEKLFF
>TRBJ2-1|.|TRBV18|.
TGTGCCAGCTCACCACTCCAACGATCCTACAATGAGCAGTTCTTC
CASSPLQRSYNEQFF